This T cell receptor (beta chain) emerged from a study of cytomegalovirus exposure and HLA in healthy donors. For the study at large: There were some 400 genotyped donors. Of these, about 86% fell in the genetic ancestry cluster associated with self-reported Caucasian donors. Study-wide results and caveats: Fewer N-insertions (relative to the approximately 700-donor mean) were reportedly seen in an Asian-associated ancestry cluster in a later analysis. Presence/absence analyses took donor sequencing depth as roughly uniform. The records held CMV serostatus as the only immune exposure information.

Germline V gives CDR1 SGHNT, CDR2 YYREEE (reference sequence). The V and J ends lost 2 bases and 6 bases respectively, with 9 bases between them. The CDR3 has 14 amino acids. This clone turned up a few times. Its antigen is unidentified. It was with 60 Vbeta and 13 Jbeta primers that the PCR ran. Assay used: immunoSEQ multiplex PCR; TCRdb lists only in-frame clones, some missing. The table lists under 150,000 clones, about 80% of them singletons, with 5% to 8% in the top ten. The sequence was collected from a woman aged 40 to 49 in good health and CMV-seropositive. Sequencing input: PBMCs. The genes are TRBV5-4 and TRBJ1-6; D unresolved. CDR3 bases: TGTGCCAGCAGCTTCAACAGCCGTAATTCACCCCTCCACTTT. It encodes CASSFNSRNSPLHF.